These 4 T cell receptor beta chains were all obtained from the same sample, sequenced in a study of cytomegalovirus exposure and HLA in healthy donors. A multiplex PCR was run with 60 Vbeta primers and 13 Jbeta primers. Profiled with immunoSEQ multiplex PCR; TCRdb holds only in-frame clones, not every one. The data hold about 140,000 clones, with 77% observed a single time. Sequencing was carried out using PBMCs. Source of these receptors: a female donor in good health and CMV-seronegative.

This clone was seen only once. The V gene is TRBV6-5, the J gene TRBJ1-5; 11 nucleotides match TRBD1. This CDR3 has 15 amino acids. Per germline, CDR1 MNHEY and CDR2 SVGAGI. V lost 6 bases and J lost 6; bases outside the gene matches: 7. The CDR3 protein is CASRDRGQLGQPQHF. In DNA, the CDR3 is TGTGCCAGCAGGGACAGGGGGCAATTGGGTCAGCCCCAGCATTTT.

This chain uses TRBV2 with TRBJ2-7, with 8 bases matching TRBD1. Germline CDR1 and CDR2: SNHLY and FYNNEI. V was clipped by 4 bases and J by 6 bases; unmatched bases: 8. The CDR3 runs to 14 residues. The chain's CDR3 is CASSVQGALGEQYF. The CDR3 bases are TGTGCCAGCAGTGTTCAGGGGGCGCTCGGCGAGCAGTACTTC.

The rearrangement joins TRBV4-2 to TRBJ2-5, with TRBD2 identical over 14 bases. CDR1 is LGHNA, CDR2 YNFKEQ, per germline. Trimming at V came to 2 bases and at J to 2 bases, leaving 7 bases not matched to a gene. The CDR3 sequence is 18 residues long. The CDR3 reads CASSQSGLAGALQETQYF. DNA of the CDR3: TGTGCCAGCAGCCAATCGGGACTAGCGGGAGCGCTTCAAGAGACCCAGTACTTC.

The V and J genes are TRBV6-1 and TRBJ1-5; 7 positions match TRBD1. V lost 8 bases, J lost 2 bases, and 6 bases stayed unmatched. The CDR3 consists of 14 residues. CDR1 MNHNS and CDR2 SASEGT come from the germline V gene. CDR3 residues: CASDRDGGNQPQHF. CDR3 nucleotides: TGTGCCAGCGACAGGGACGGTGGCAATCAGCCCCAGCATTTT.